This T cell receptor (beta chain) was captured by sequencing in a study of neurological immune-mediated disorders. There are many counts of this clonotype. What it binds is not known. The cDNA was produced through 5'RACE with 10-nucleotide random UMIs. One entry per CDR3 protein results from TCRdb running MiXCR on the 5' RACE reads. The sample has around 25,000 distinct CDR3 sequences; 20% to 25% are singletons. The CDR3 sequence is 11 residues long. The V end lost 5 bases, the J end lost 3 bases, and 6 bases lay between the germline ends. Germline V gives CDR1 DFQATT, CDR2 SNEGSKA (reference sequence). General study results and limits: No expanded-clone CDR3 amino acid sequence recurred across subjects, suggesting private TCR-beta repertoires.

This receptor was identified in a woman aged 60-75 years in good health. Sequenced material: PBMCs. V usage is TRBV20-1 and J usage is TRBJ2-3, with D uncertain. The DNA for the CDR3 is TGCAGTGCTGAGACTACAGATACGCAGTATTTT. Its translation is CSAETTDTQYF.